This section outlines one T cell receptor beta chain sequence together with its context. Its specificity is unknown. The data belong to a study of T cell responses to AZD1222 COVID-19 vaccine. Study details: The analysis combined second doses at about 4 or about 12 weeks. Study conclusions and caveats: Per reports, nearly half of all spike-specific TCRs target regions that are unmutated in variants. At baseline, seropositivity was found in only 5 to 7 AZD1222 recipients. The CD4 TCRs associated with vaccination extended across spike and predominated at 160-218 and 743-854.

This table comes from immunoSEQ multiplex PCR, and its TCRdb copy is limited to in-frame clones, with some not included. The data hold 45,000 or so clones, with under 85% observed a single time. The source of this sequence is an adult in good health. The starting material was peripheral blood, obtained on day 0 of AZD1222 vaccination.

The CDR3 DNA follows: TGTGCCACCAGTGACCATGGCTCCTCTGGAAACACCATATATTTT. It codes for CATSDHGSSGNTIYF. The V gene is TRBV24-1, the J gene TRBJ1-3, with D unclear. Germline V lookup: CDR1 KGHDR, CDR2 SFDVKD. The V gene lost 4 bases and the J gene lost 0 bases, with 9 bases spanning the gap. CDR3 length equals 15 residues.